Below are 19 T cell receptor beta chains sequenced from a single sample in a study of blood T cell repertoires in COVID-19. TCRdb's copy holds only in-frame clones and misses some; the assay was immunoSEQ multiplex PCR. Seen here are 150,000 to 200,000 clones, roughly 70% observed once, and the top ten hold around 3%. The sample taken for sequencing was peripheral blood. The receptor set was obtained from a woman older than 75 with acute or convalescent COVID-19.

The CDR3 region has the DNA TGTGCCAGTAGTCGATTTGACAGGCGAAATGGAGATACGCAGTATTTT. It is translated as CASSRFDRRNGDTQYF. This sequence joins TRBV19 and TRBJ2-3; a weak D match, TRBD1 (6 bases). V lost 5 bases to trimming and J lost 5 bases, with 20 bases between them. The CDR3 extends over 16 amino acids. Germline CDR1 reads LNHDA; CDR2 reads SQIVND (reference sequence).

The J gene is TRBJ2-1, the V gene TRBV7-2, with 9 positions matching TRBD1. V gave up 2 bases and J gave up 9 bases; unmatched junction bases: 5. The CDR3 runs to 14 residues. Germline CDR1 is SGHTA and CDR2 is FQGNSA. For the CDR3, the DNA is TGTGCCAGCAGCTTACCGGGACAGGGTCTTGAGCAGTTCTTC. It encodes CASSLPGQGLEQFF.

This clone was detected a few times. The chain recombines TRBV3-1 (or the pseudogene TRBV3-2) with TRBJ1-2; no firm D call. CDR1 and CDR2 (germline): LGHDT, YNNKEL (reference sequence). With 0 bases removed from V and 8 bases from J, the gap between germline ends came to 13 bases. The CDR3 loop spans 14 amino acids. The CDR3 protein is CASSQEAASYGYTF. The DNA of the CDR3 is TGTGCCAGCAGCCAAGAGGCGGCGTCTTACGGCTACACCTTC.

The rearrangement uses TRBV28 and TRBJ2-1, with D possibly being TRBD2 (5 bases). Trimming stripped 7 bases from V and 4 bases from J, with 11 bases between. Looked up from germline, CDR1 is MDHEN and CDR2 is SYDVKM. The CDR3 sequence is 13 residues long. CDR3 sequence: CASMSAVYNEQFF. The CDR3 bases are TGTGCCAGCATGTCAGCGGTGTACAATGAGCAGTTCTTC. Full variable domain (remainder filled in from reference TRBV28 and TRBJ2-1): DVKVTQSSRYLVKRTGEKVFLECVQDMDHENMFWYRQDPGLGLRLIYFSYDVKMKEKGDIPEGYSVSREKKERFSLILESASTNQTSMYLCASMSAVYNEQFFGPGTRLTVL.

CDR3 residues: CASTIQGAGGYTF. The CDR3 bases are TGTGCCAGCACTATACAGGGGGCGGGTGGCTACACCTTC. The chain employs TRBV3-1 (or the pseudogene TRBV3-2) and TRBJ1-2; 9 nucleotides agree with TRBD1. CDR3 size: 13 residues. Germline trimming cut 7 bases from V and 7 bases from J; bases unmatched to any gene: 7. Germline CDR1 reads LGHDT; CDR2 reads YNNKEL (reference sequence).

The chain joins TRBV5-1 to TRBJ1-1; D remains unclear. V lost 7 bases, J lost 5 bases, and 18 bases lay in between. CDR3 length equals 14 residues. Looked up from germline, CDR1 is SGHRS and CDR2 is YFSETQ. The DNA of the CDR3 is TGCGCCAGCGCCCCGGAGGGAGGATGGACTGAAGCTTTCTTT. Its translation: CASAPEGGWTEAFF.

This chain uses TRBV18 with TRBJ1-5; TRBD1 is a possible D gene (5 bases). The length of the CDR3 is 18 residues. V was trimmed by 2 bases and J by 0 bases, leaving 17 bases between them. The germline gives CDR1 KGHSH, CDR2 LQKENI. The CDR3, as DNA: TGTGCCAGCTCACCAAGCCGCGGGGGTCGCAATAGCAATCAGCCCCAGCATTTT. Translated, it gives CASSPSRGGRNSNQPQHF.

CDR3 in DNA: TGTGCCAGTAGTATGGCGGGCTATGGCTACACCTTC. Translating gives CASSMAGYGYTF. V is TRBV19 and J is TRBJ1-2, with D unresolved. The V end lost 3 bases, the J end lost 4 bases, and 6 bases lay between the germline ends. In germline, CDR1 is LNHDA, CDR2 SQIVND (reference sequence). This CDR3 has 12 amino acids.

V usage is TRBV7-3 and J usage is TRBJ1-1; tentatively, D is TRBD1 (6 bases). The V end was cut by 4 bases, the J end by 3 bases, with 18 bases between. The CDR3 consists of 16 residues. Germline-derived CDR1 and CDR2 are SGHTA and FQGTGA. The CDR3: CASSSSGTTYDTEAFF. CDR3 in DNA: TGTGCCAGCAGCTCCTCCGGGACAACATATGACACTGAAGCTTTCTTT.

The chain is built from TRBV24-1 and TRBJ2-1; 11 bases fit TRBD2. V gave up 3 bases and J gave up 0 bases; unmatched junction bases: 6. Germline loops: CDR1 KGHDR, CDR2 SFDVKD. This CDR3 spans 18 amino acids. As DNA, the CDR3 is TGTGCCACCAGTGATAGACTAGCGGGGCGAAGCTCCTACAATGAGCAGTTCTTC. Its translation is CATSDRLAGRSSYNEQFF.

This chain links TRBV19 with TRBJ1-2; the match to TRBD1 covers 10 bases. CDR1 is LNHDA, CDR2 SQIVND, per germline (reference sequence). J lost 4 bases, V lost 5 bases, and 10 bases had no gene match. This CDR3 region has 16 residues. CDR3 sequence reads: CASSAFMTGGTYGYTF. The CDR3 DNA is TGTGCCAGTAGTGCTTTTATGACAGGGGGCACCTATGGCTACACCTTC.

V is TRBV12-3 or TRBV12-4 and J is TRBJ2-7, with TRBD1 as a possible D gene (6 bases). Trimming cost V 6 bases and J 4 bases, with 13 bases left between them. The CDR3 is 13 residues long. The CDR3 DNA reads TGTGCCAGCAGGGCCGGGACATTATACGAGCAGTACTTC. Its protein product is CASRAGTLYEQYF.

The chain employs TRBV4-2 and TRBJ1-1; 7 positions agree with TRBD1. The CDR3 extends over 13 amino acids. Germline V CDR1 and CDR2: LGHNA, YNFKEQ. V was clipped by 4 bases and J by 6 bases; unmatched bases: 5. The CDR3 bases are TGTGCCAGCAGCCGTACAGGGGTCCCTGAAGCTTTCTTT. Translating gives CASSRTGVPEAFF.

This clone was found once. As DNA, the CDR3 is TGTGCCAGCAGCTTGAGCGAGACCTCCTACAATGAGCAGTTCTTC. As protein: CASSLSETSYNEQFF. The chain uses TRBV7-9 and TRBJ2-1; no definite D call. The V gene lost 3 bases and the J gene lost 0 bases, with 9 bases spanning the gap. The CDR3 has 15 residues. CDR1 and CDR2 from the germline V gene are SEHNR and FQNEAQ (reference sequence). Filled out from reference TRBV7-9 and TRBJ2-1, the complete variable domain reads DTGVSQNPRHKITKRGQNVTFRCDPISEHNRLYWYRQTLGQGPEFLTYFQNEAQLEKSRLLSDRFSAERPKGSFSTLEIQRTEQGDSAMYLCASSLSETSYNEQFFGPGTRLTVL.

Ten or more counts support this clone. The chain couples TRBV5-1 to TRBJ2-1; 9 bases agree with TRBD2. This CDR3 has 15 amino acids. With 0 bases clipped from V and 9 bases from J, the junction kept 7 bases outside the gene matches. Germline V lookup: CDR1 SGHRS, CDR2 YFSETQ. The CDR3 protein is CASSLASSGEGEQFF. The CDR3 DNA reads as TGCGCCAGCAGCTTGGCGTCTAGCGGGGAGGGTGAGCAGTTCTTC.

This clone was detected only once. The rearrangement joins TRBV27 to TRBJ1-1, with D uncertain. V gave up 2 bases and J gave up 4 bases, with 17 bases separating them. This CDR3 has 16 amino acids. The germline gives CDR1 MNHEY, CDR2 SMNVEV (reference sequence). The CDR3 DNA reads as TGTGCCAGCAGTTTAATGAACGGGTTGGCGGGCACTGAAGCTTTCTTT. It yields the protein CASSLMNGLAGTEAFF.

The chain links TRBV5-8 to TRBJ1-2; 7 bases align to TRBD1. The CDR3 length is 14 residues. Losses at the gene ends were 1 base for V and 4 bases for J; bases not matched to a gene: 4. CDR1 is SGHTS and CDR2 is YDEGEE in the germline V gene. For the CDR3, the DNA is TGTGCCAGCAGCTTGCGGTGGACAGGCTATGGCTACACCTTC. Its translation is CASSLRWTGYGYTF.

The chain employs TRBV19 and TRBJ1-1; D not resolved. The CDR3 is 14 amino acids. V dropped 3 bases and J dropped 5 bases, with 13 bases sitting between them. Germline CDR1 LNHDA, CDR2 SQIVND (reference sequence). CDR3 coding DNA: TGTGCCAGTAGTATCGACTTTGTCTCGACTGAAGCTTTCTTT. Translation gives CASSIDFVSTEAFF.

This clone was detected only a few times. This chain links TRBV4-2 with TRBJ2-2; D is possibly TRBD2 (6 bases). The CDR3 has 13 amino acids. The germline gives CDR1 LGHNA, CDR2 YNFKEQ. The CDR3: CALDYTNTGELFF. The CDR3 bases are TGTGCTCTGGACTACACGAACACCGGGGAGCTGTTTTTT.